The clone carrying this T cell receptor beta chain was seen at least ten times. The TCR library protocol attached unique molecular identifiers to the individual cDNA molecules. In TCRdb, the 5' RACE reads were re-called with MiXCR into one record per CDR3 protein. Here the sample spans roughly 35,000 distinct CDR3 sequences, about 6.7% being singletons. The data derive from a study of early T cells in non-severe SARS-CoV-2 infection. Overall study context: Alpha and beta chains were unpaired, from unsorted whole-blood bulk RNA.

Germline V gene sequence: CDR1 MNHEY, CDR2 SMNVEV (reference sequence). CDR3 length: 13 amino acids. V lost 9 bases, J lost 7 bases, and 3 bases stayed unmatched. This rearrangement joins TRBV27 to TRBJ2-1; 13 nucleotides line up with TRBD2. The clonotype was recovered from an adult who was a healthcare worker with PCR-confirmed SARS-CoV-2 infection or an uninfected control (not recorded which). The source material was whole blood. CDR3: CASGLAGVNEQFF. CDR3 in DNA: TGTGCCAGTGGACTAGCGGGAGTTAATGAGCAGTTCTTC.